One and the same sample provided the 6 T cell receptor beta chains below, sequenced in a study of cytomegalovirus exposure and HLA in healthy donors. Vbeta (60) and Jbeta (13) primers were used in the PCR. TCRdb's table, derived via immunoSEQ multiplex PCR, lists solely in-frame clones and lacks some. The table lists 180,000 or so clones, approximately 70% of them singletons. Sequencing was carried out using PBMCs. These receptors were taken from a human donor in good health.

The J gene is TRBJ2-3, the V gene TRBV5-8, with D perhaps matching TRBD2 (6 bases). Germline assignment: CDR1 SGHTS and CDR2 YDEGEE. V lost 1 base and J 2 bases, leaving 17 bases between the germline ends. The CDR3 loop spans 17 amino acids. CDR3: CASSLRSVRGFTDTQYF. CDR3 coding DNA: TGTGCCAGCAGCTTGAGATCGGTGCGGGGATTCACAGATACGCAGTATTTT. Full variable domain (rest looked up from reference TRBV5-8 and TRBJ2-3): EAGVTQSPTHLIKTRGQQATLRCSPISGHTSVYWYQQALGLGLQFLLWYDEGEERNRGNFPPRFSGRQFPNYSSELNVNALELEDSALYLCASSLRSVRGFTDTQYFGPGTRLTVL.

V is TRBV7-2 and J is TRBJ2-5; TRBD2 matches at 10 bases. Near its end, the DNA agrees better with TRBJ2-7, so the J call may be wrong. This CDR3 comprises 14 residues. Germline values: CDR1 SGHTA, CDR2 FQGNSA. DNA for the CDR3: TGTGCCAGCACACCGGGACTAGCGTCTTACGAGCAGTACTTC. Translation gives CASTPGLASYEQYF.

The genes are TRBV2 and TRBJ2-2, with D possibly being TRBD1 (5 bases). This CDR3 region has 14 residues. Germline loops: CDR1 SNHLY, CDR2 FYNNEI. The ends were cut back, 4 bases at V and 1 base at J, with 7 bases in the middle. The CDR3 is CASSVTGNTGELFF. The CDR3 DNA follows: TGTGCCAGCAGTGTTACAGGGAACACCGGGGAGCTGTTTTTT.

CDR3 loop: CASSLVRSSGQYF. In nucleotides, the CDR3 is TGTGCCAGCAGTTTGGTAAGGAGCAGCGGGCAGTACTTC. The gene calls are TRBV27 and TRBJ2-7, with D perhaps matching TRBD2 (5 bases). The germline V gene encodes CDR1 MNHEY and CDR2 SMNVEV (reference sequence). The V and J ends lost 3 bases and 9 bases respectively, with 15 bases between them. The CDR3 sequence is 13 residues long.

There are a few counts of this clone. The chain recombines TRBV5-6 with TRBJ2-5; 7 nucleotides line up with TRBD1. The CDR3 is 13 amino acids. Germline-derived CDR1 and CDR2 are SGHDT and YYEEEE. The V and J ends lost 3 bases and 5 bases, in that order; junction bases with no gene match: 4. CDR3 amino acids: CASSWDSEETQYF. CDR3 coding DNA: TGTGCCAGCAGCTGGGACAGCGAGGAGACCCAGTACTTC.

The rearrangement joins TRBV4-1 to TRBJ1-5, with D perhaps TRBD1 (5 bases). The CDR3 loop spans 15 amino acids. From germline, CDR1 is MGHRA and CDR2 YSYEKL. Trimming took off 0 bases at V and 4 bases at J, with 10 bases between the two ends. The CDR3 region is CASSQDIQANQPQHF. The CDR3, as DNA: TGCGCCAGCAGCCAAGATATACAGGCGAATCAGCCCCAGCATTTT.